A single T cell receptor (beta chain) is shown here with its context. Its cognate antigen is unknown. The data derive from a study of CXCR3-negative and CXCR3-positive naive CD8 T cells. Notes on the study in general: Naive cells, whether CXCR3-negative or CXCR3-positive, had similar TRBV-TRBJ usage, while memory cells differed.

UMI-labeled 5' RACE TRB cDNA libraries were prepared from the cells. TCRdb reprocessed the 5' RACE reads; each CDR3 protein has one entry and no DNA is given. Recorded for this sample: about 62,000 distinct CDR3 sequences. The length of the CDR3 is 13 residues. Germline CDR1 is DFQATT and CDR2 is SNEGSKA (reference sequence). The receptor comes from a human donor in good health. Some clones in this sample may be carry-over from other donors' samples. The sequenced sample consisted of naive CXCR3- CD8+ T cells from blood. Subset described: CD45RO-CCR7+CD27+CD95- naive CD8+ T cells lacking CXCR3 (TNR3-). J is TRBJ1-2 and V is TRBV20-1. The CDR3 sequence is CSAREHFNYGYTF.